This record concerns one T cell receptor (beta chain) sequence. Its cognate antigen is unknown. All donors were Caucasian adults living in Nashville, Tennessee. This sample is drawn from a study of shared clonotypes between healthy human individuals. Across the study: There were three CD4 naive, three CD4 memory, two CD8 naive and one CD8 memory plates per donor.

Regarding the study as a whole: Several donors shared 4.5% to 6.5% of their naive CD4 clonotypes. Compared with memory subsets, naive subsets generally had larger estimated richness.

In germline, CDR1 is SGHRS, CDR2 YFSETQ. The ends were cut back, 0 bases at V and 3 bases at J, with 10 bases in the middle. There are 15 residues in the CDR3. TCRdb's copy holds only in-frame clones and misses some; the assay was immunoSEQ multiplex PCR. Here the sample spans fewer than 3 million clones, just under 95% being singletons. The source material was naive CD4+ T cells from PBMCs. Subset denoted: CD45RA+ positively selected. The chain is built from TRBV5-1 and TRBJ2-1; maybe TRBD1 (6 bases). The clonotype originates from a man aged 18 to 29 in good health. Some clones in this sample may be carry-over from other donors' samples. The CDR3 reads CASSLAGDNYNEQFF. The CDR3 DNA follows: TGCGCCAGCAGCTTGGCCGGGGACAACTACAATGAGCAGTTCTTC.